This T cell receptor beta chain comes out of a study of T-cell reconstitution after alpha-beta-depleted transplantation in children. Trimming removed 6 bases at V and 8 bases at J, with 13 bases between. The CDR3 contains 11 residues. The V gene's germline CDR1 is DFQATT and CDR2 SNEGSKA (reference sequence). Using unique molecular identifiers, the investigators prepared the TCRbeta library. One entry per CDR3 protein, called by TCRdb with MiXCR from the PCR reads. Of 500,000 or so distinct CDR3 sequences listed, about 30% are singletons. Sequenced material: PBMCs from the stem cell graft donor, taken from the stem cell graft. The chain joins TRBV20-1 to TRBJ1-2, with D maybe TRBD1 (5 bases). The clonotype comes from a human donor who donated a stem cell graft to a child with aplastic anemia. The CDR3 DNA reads TGCAGTGCCGATCGACAGCCCGGCTACACCTTC. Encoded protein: CSADRQPGYTF.